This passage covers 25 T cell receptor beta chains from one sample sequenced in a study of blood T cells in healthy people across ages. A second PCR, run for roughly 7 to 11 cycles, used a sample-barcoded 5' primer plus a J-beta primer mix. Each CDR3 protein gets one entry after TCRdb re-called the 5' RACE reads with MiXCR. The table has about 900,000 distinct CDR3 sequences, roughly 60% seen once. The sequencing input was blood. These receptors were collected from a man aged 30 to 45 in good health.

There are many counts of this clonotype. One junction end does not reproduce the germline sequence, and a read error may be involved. CDR3 loop: CASSLSGYQETQYF. Written as DNA, the CDR3 is TGTGCCAGCAGTTTATCCGGGTACCAAGAGACCCAGTACTTC. The J gene is TRBJ2-5, the V gene TRBV5-1; D gene uncertain. CDR1 and CDR2 (germline): SGHRS, YFSETQ. CDR3 length: 14 amino acids. Looking up the rest from reference TRBV5-1 and TRBJ2-5 gives the full variable domain: KAGVTQTPRYLIKTRGQQVTLSCSPISGHRSVSWYQQTPGQGLQFLFEYFSETQRNKGNFPGRFSGRQFSNSRSEMNVSTLELGDSALYLCASSLSGYQETQYFGPGTRLLVL.

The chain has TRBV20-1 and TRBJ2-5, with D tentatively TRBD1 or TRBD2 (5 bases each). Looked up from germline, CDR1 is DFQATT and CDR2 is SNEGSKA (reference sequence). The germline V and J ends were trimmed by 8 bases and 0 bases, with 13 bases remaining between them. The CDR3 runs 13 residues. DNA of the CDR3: TGCAGTCCTCGGTCGGGACACCAAGAGACCCAGTACTTC. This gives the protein CSPRSGHQETQYF.

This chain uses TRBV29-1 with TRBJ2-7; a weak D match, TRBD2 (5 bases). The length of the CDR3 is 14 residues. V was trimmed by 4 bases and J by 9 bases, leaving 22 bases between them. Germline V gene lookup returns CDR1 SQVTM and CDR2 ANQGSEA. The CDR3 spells CSVVNRAGSGGQYF. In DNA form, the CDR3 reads TGCAGCGTTGTCAATCGGGCGGGTTCCGGAGGGCAGTACTTC.

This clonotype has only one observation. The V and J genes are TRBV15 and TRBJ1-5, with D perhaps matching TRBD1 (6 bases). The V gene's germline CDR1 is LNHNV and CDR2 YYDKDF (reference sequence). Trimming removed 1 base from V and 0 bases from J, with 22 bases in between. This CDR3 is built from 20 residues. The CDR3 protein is CATSRGPTGTVPDSNQPQHF. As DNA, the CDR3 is TGTGCCACCAGCAGAGGTCCGACAGGTACGGTTCCTGATAGCAATCAGCCCCAGCATTTT. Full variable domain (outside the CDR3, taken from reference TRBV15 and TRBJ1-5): DAMVIQNPRYQVTQFGKPVTLSCSQTLNHNVMYWYQQKSSQAPKLLFHYYDKDFNNEADTPDNFQSRRPNTSFCFLDIRSPGLGDTAMYLCATSRGPTGTVPDSNQPQHFGDGTRLSIL.

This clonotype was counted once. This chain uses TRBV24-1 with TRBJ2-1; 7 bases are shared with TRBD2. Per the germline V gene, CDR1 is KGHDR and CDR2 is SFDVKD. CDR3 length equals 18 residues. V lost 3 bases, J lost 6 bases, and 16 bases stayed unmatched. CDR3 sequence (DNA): TGTGCCACCAGTGATCCGACCTCGACTAGCAGCCTTCTCAATGAGCAGTTCTTC. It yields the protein CATSDPTSTSSLLNEQFF.

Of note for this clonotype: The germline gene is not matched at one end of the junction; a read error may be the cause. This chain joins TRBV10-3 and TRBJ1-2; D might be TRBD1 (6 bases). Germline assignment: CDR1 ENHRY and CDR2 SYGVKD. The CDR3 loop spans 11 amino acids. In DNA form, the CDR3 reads TGTGGCATCCGACAGGACTATGGCTACACCTTC. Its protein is CGIRQDYGYTF.

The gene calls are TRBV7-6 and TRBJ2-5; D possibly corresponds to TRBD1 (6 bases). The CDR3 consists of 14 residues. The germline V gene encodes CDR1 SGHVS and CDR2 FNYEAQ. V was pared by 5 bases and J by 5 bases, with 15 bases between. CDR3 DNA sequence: TGTGCCAGCAGCCACCCTGGGGGCACGGAGACCCAGTACTTC. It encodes CASSHPGGTETQYF. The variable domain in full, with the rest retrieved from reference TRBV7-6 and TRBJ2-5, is GAGVSQSPRYKVTKRGQDVALRCDPISGHVSLYWYRQALGQGPEFLTYFNYEAQQDKSGLPNDRFSAERPEGSISTLTIQRTEQRDSAMYRCASSHPGGTETQYFGPGTRLLVL.

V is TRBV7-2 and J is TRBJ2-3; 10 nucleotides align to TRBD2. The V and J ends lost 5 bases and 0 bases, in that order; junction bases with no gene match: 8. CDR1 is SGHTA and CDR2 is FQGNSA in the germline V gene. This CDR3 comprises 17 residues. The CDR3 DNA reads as TGTGCCAGCAGCCAGATTCGGACTAGCGGAAGCACAGATACGCAGTATTTT. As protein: CASSQIRTSGSTDTQYF.

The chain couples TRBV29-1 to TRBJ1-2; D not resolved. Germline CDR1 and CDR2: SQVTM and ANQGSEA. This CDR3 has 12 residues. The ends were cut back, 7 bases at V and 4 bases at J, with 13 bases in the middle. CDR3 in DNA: TGCAGCGCAGCGGTACAGAGCTATGGCTACACCTTC. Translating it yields CSAAVQSYGYTF.

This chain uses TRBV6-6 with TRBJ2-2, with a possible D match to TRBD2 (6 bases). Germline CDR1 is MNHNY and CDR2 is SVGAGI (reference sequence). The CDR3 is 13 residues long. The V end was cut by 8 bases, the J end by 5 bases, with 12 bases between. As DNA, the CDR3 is TGTGCCAGCGGCGGGGCACGTACCGGGGAGCTGTTTTTT. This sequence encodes CASGGARTGELFF.

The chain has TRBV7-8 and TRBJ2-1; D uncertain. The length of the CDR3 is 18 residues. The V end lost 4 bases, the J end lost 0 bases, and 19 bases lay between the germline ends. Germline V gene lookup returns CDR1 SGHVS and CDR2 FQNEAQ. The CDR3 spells CASSSPTKTRSSYNEQFF. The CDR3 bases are TGTGCCAGCAGCTCCCCTACTAAGACCCGTAGCTCCTACAATGAGCAGTTCTTC.

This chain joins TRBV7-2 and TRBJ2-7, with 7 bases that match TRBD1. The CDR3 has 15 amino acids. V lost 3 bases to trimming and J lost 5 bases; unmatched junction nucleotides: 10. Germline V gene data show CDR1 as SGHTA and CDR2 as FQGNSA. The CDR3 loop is CASSFDRVGLDEQYF. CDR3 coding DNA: TGTGCCAGCAGCTTTGACAGGGTAGGGTTGGACGAGCAGTACTTC.

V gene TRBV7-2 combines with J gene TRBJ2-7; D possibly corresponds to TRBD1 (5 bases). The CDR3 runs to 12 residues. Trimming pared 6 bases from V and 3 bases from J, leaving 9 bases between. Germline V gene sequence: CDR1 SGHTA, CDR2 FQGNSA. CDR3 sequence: CASRDDSYEQYF. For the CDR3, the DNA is TGTGCCAGCAGGGATGACAGCTACGAGCAGTACTTC.

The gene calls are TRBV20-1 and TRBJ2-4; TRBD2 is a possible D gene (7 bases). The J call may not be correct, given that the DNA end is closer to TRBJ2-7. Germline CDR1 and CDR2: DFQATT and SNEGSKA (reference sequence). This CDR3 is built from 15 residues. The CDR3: CSATKGGLPPYEQYF. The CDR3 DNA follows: TGCAGTGCTACAAAGGGGGGACTACCTCCTTACGAGCAGTACTTC.

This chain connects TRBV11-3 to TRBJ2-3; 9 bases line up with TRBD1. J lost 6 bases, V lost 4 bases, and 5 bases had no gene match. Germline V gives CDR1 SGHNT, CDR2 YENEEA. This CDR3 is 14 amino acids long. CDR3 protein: CASSWGQGRDTQYF. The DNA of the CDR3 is TGTGCCAGCAGCTGGGGACAGGGAAGGGATACGCAGTATTTT.

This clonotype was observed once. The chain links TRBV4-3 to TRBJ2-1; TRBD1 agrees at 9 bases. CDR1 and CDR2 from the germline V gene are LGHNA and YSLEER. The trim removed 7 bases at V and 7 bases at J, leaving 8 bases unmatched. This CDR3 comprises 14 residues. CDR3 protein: CASNRGQGGNEQFF. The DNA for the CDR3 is TGCGCCAGCAACCGGGGACAGGGAGGGAATGAGCAGTTCTTC.

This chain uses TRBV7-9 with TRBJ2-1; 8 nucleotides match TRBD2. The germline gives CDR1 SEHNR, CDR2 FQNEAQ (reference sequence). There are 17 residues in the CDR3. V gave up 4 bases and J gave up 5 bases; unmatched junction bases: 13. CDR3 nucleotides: TGTGCCAGCAGCTCTACCCATTCGCGGGGGGCAGACAATGAGCAGTTCTTC. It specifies CASSSTHSRGADNEQFF.

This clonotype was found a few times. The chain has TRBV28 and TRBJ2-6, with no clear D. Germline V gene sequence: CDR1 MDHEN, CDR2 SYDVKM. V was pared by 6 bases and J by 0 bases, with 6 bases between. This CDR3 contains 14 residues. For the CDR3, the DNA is TGTGCCAGCAGCACCTACTCTGGGGCCAACGTCCTGACTTTC. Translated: CASSTYSGANVLTF.

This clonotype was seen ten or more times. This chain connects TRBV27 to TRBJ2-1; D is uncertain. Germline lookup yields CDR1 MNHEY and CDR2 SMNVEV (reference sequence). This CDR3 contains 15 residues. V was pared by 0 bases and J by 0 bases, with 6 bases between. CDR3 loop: CASSLSVSSYNEQFF. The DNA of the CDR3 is TGTGCCAGCAGTTTATCGGTCAGCTCCTACAATGAGCAGTTCTTC.

The CDR3 loop is CASSIGTGNEKLFF. DNA for the CDR3: TGTGCCAGCAGTATCGGGACAGGGAATGAAAAACTGTTTTTT. This chain links TRBV28 with TRBJ1-4; 9 bases line up with TRBD1. The J segment lost 5 bases and the V segment lost 5 bases, leaving 3 bases of the junction unmatched. CDR3 length equals 14 residues. CDR1 is MDHEN and CDR2 is SYDVKM in the germline V gene. Together with reference TRBV28 and TRBJ1-4, the CDR3 gives the full variable domain: DVKVTQSSRYLVKRTGEKVFLECVQDMDHENMFWYRQDPGLGLRLIYFSYDVKMKEKGDIPEGYSVSREKKERFSLILESASTNQTSMYLCASSIGTGNEKLFFGSGTQLSVL.

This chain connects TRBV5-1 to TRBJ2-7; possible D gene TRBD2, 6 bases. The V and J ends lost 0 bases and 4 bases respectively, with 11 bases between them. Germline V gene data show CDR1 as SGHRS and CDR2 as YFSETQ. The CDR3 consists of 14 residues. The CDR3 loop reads CASSLVEGPYEQYF. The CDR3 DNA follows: TGCGCCAGCAGCTTGGTGGAGGGTCCTTACGAGCAGTACTTC.

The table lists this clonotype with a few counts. The DNA for the CDR3 is TGTGCCAGCAGCGTAGCGACAGACCAACGGGCCGGGGAGCTGTTTTTT. Translation: CASSVATDQRAGELFF. The chain employs TRBV9 and TRBJ2-2; possibly TRBD1 for D (5 bases). The V gene lost 0 bases and the J gene lost 6 bases, with 15 bases spanning the gap. This CDR3 is 16 amino acids long. Germline V gene sequence: CDR1 SGDLS, CDR2 YYNGEE.

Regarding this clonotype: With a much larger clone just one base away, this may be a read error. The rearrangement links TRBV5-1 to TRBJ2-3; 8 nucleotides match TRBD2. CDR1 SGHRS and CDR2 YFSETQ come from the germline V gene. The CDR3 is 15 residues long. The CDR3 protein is CASSLALAGTDAQYF. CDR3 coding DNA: TGCGCCAGCAGCTTGGCTCTAGCGGGCACAGATGCGCAGTATTTT.

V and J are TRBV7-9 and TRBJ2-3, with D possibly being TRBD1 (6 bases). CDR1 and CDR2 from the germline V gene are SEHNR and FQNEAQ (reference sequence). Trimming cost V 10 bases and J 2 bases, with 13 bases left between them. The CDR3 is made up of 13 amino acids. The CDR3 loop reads CANRDIYTDTQYF. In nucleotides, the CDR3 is TGTGCCAACCGGGACATCTACACAGATACGCAGTATTTT.

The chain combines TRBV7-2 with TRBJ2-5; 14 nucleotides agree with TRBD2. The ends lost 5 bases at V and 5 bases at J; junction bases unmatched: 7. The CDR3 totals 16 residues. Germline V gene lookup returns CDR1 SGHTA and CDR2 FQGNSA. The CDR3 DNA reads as TGTGCCAGCAGCCTGTGGACTAGCGGGAGGAGGGAGACCCAGTACTTC. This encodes CASSLWTSGRRETQYF. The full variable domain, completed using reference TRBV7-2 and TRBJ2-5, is GAGVSQSPSNKVTEKGKDVELRCDPISGHTALYWYRQSLGQGLEFLIYFQGNSAPDKSGLPSDRFSAERTGGSVSTLTIQRTQQEDSAVYLCASSLWTSGRRETQYFGPGTRLLVL.